This T cell receptor beta chain was profiled in a study of control samples from healthy donors and cancer patients. CDR1 is SEHNR, CDR2 FQNEAQ, per germline (reference sequence). V lost 2 bases and J 6 bases, leaving 16 bases between the germline ends. This CDR3 region has 16 residues. Sequenced by immunoSEQ multiplex PCR; TCRdb stores in-frame clones only, minus some. Among just over 150,000 clones listed, around nine tenths were seen once. The receptor was derived from a man under 40 in good health. Sequencing was carried out using blood. The rearrangement joins TRBV7-9 to TRBJ2-2, with D possibly TRBD2 on 6 matching bases. The CDR3 loop reads CASSLSLGGRSGELFF. Here the CDR3 DNA reads TGTGCCAGCAGCTTATCTCTAGGAGGGCGGTCCGGGGAGCTGTTTTTT.